The T cell receptor beta chain described here comes from a study of shared clonotypes between healthy human individuals. Naive CD8 cells lacked CD45RO and underwent positive selection for CCR7, leaving out terminally differentiated effector memory CD45RA+ cells. The CDR3 has 14 amino acids. The germline gives CDR1 MNHEY, CDR2 SMNVEV (reference sequence). Between the trimmed V and J ends, which lost 8 bases and 5 bases, there was a span of 19 bases. TCRdb's table, derived via immunoSEQ multiplex PCR, lists solely in-frame clones and lacks some. The sample has under 700,000 clones, around 95% seen once.

The receptor was derived from a woman in her twenties or thirties in good health. The chain uses TRBV27 and TRBJ2-7, with D uncertain. Sequencing was carried out using naive CD8+ T cells sorted from blood. The CDR3 DNA reads as TGTGCCAGCGCCCTCGGGTCAATCCCCCACGAGCAGTACTTC. As protein: CASALGSIPHEQYF.